The entry below describes one TCR beta chain. No antigen is known for it. With a duration under 2 months, the hyperthyroidism was newly diagnosed in patients aged 18 to 65. Orbital computed tomography and thyroid ultrasound, together with serum TRAb and thyroxine and clinical symptoms, were used for diagnoses. These data are taken from a study of T cells in Graves' hyperthyroidism and ophthalmopathy. Study-wide results and limits: For ophthalmopathy, model prediction preceded onset by a median around six months.

Per the germline V gene, CDR1 is SGDLS and CDR2 is YYNGEE. This CDR3 has 15 residues. V was pared by 7 bases and J by 9 bases, with 23 bases between. The CDR3 regions of TCR beta were amplified from RNA transcripts. With the HTBI primer set, the TCR CDR3 went through a first round of RT-PCR. TCRdb reprocessed the multiplex PCR reads via MiXCR and lists one record per CDR3 protein. Here the sample spans hundreds of thousands of distinct CDR3 sequences, more than 13% being singletons. The genes are TRBV9 and TRBJ2-4; D possibly corresponds to TRBD2 (8 bases). The origin of this receptor is a woman aged 30 to 39 with Graves' hyperthyroidism. Sequenced material: blood. This CDR3 is CASGRSGGGSGIQYF. The CDR3 bases are TGTGCCAGCGGACGGTCGGGAGGGGGCAGCGGCATTCAGTACTTC.